A single sample gave rise to the 10 T cell receptor beta chains below, sequenced in a study of T cell changes during pregnancy in multiple sclerosis. The data were produced by immunoSEQ multiplex PCR, yet TCRdb's version contains in-frame clones alone and is incomplete. The repertoire includes 85,000 to 130,000 clones, 85% to 95% of them detected once, and less than 2% sits in the top ten. The sample was peripheral blood, taken after pregnancy. Receptor source: a female donor with multiple sclerosis, enrolled in a pregnancy study.

In this sample, this clone turned up once. The V call is TRBV19, the J call TRBJ2-5; 8 bases map to TRBD2. Germline V gene sequence: CDR1 LNHDA, CDR2 SQIVND (reference sequence). J gave up 2 bases and V 5 bases, and 7 bases lay outside the gene matches. The CDR3 is 15 residues long. CDR3 sequence: CASSPLAAIQETQYF. CDR3 nucleotides: TGTGCCAGTAGTCCACTAGCGGCGATACAAGAGACCCAGTACTTC.

The V gene is TRBV13, the J gene TRBJ2-6; D perhaps matches TRBD1 (6 bases). This CDR3 spans 16 amino acids. CDR1 and CDR2 (germline): PRHDT, FYEKMQ (reference sequence). The V and J ends lost 2 bases and 0 bases respectively, with 8 bases between them. In DNA form, the CDR3 reads TGTGCCAGCAGCTTACCCAGGGGCTCTGGGGCCAACGTCCTGACTTTC. Its protein is CASSLPRGSGANVLTF.

The chain employs TRBV9 and TRBJ2-5, with 9 bases matching TRBD2. V lost 4 bases to trimming and J lost 4 bases; unmatched junction nucleotides: 11. Germline CDR1 SGDLS, CDR2 YYNGEE. This CDR3 has 16 amino acids. As DNA, the CDR3 is TGTGCCAGCAGCAATACGGGGCGGGGGGGCCTAGAGACCCAGTACTTC. Translated, it gives CASSNTGRGGLETQYF.

The rearrangement links TRBV7-2 to TRBJ2-5; TRBD1 agrees at 9 bases. J was trimmed by 5 bases and V by 5 bases; bases with no gene match: 9. CDR1 SGHTA and CDR2 FQGNSA come from the germline V gene. This CDR3 is built from 15 residues. The CDR3 sequence: CASSVGQGPGETQYF. CDR3 nucleotide sequence: TGTGCCAGCAGCGTGGGACAGGGTCCCGGGGAGACCCAGTACTTC.

This sequence joins TRBV5-1 and TRBJ1-2; 8 nucleotides match TRBD1. The length of the CDR3 is 15 residues. The V gene end was trimmed by 0 bases and the J gene end by 2 bases; junction bases not matched to a gene: 3. The germline CDR1 and CDR2 sequences are SGHRS and YFSETQ. The CDR3 bases are TGCGCCAGCAGCTTGGATCAGGGGGCAAACTATGGCTACACCTTC. As protein: CASSLDQGANYGYTF.

The chain combines TRBV11-2 with TRBJ2-1, with TRBD2 identical over 7 bases. Per germline, CDR1 SGHAT and CDR2 FQNNGV. V was clipped by 5 bases and J by 8 bases; unmatched bases: 12. The CDR3 length is 15 residues. The CDR3 region is CASSPSGGRDDEQFF. In DNA, the CDR3 is TGTGCCAGCAGCCCCTCTGGCGGGAGAGATGATGAGCAGTTCTTC.

The chain carries TRBV6-5 and TRBJ1-1; 10 bases fit TRBD1. The trim removed 6 bases at V and 11 bases at J, leaving 12 bases unmatched. Germline V CDR1 and CDR2: MNHEY, SVGAGI. The CDR3 runs to 14 residues. The CDR3 sequence: CASSPDRGQVRAFF. CDR3 nucleotide sequence: TGTGCCAGCAGCCCCGACAGGGGGCAGGTCCGGGCTTTCTTT.

The gene calls are TRBV6-6 and TRBJ1-2, with TRBD1 matching 9 bases. CDR1 MNHNY and CDR2 SVGAGI come from the germline V gene (reference sequence). This CDR3 contains 15 residues. V shed 6 bases, J shed 7 bases, and the junction held 12 bases outside the gene matches. In nucleotides, the CDR3 is TGTGCCAGCAGACCGCCGGGACAGGGACTTCTTGGCTACACCTTC. Amino acids: CASRPPGQGLLGYTF.

The rearrangement joins TRBV4-1 to TRBJ2-3; D unclear. This CDR3 is built from 18 residues. V was pared by 1 base and J by 2 bases, with 19 bases between. Germline V gene data show CDR1 as MGHRA and CDR2 as YSYEKL. CDR3 sequence: CASSQVLVGRIDTDTQYF. The CDR3, as DNA: TGCGCCAGCAGCCAAGTTTTAGTTGGCAGGATAGACACAGATACGCAGTATTTT.

This rearrangement joins TRBV19 to TRBJ2-7; 12 positions match TRBD2. V trimming: 3 bases; J trimming: 4 bases; junction bases outside the gene matches: 10. Germline loops: CDR1 LNHDA, CDR2 SQIVND (reference sequence). The CDR3 is made up of 17 amino acids. CDR3 in DNA: TGTGCCAGTAGTATCGAGATTCTAGCGGGAGGGCCTTACGAGCAGTACTTC. This encodes CASSIEILAGGPYEQYF. The variable domain in full, completed from reference TRBV19 and TRBJ2-7, reads DGGITQSPKYLFRKEGQNVTLSCEQNLNHDAMYWYRQDPGQGLRLIYYSQIVNDFQKGDIAEGYSVSREKKESFPLTVTSAQKNPTAFYLCASSIEILAGGPYEQYFGPGTRLTVT.